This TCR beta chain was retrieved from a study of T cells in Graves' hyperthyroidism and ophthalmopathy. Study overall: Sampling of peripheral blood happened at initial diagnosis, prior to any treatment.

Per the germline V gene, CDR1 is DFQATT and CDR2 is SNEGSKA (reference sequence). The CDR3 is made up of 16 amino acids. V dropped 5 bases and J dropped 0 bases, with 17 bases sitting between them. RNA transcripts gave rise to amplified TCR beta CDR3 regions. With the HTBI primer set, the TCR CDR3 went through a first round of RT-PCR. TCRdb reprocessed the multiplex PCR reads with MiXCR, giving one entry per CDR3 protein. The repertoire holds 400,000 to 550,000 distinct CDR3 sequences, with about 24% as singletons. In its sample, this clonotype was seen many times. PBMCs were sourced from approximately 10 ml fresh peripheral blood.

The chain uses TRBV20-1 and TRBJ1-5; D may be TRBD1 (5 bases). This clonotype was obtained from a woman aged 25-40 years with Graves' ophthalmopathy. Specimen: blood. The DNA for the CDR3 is TGCAGTGCTCGGGGATGGGGGGATTATAGCAATCAGCCCCAGCATTTT. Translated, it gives CSARGWGDYSNQPQHF.